Here is one T cell receptor beta chain with its context. The antigen remains undetermined. Generated by immunoSEQ multiplex PCR, the TCRdb table keeps only in-frame clones and is missing some. The sample holds 10,000 to 15,000 clones, over 75% seen once. The sample is drawn from a study of high-grade serous ovarian cancer treatment subgroups. About the research overall: Each sample yielded on average about 7,000 unique TCR beta rearrangements from roughly 15,000 reads.

Overall study results and limits: Different patients shared almost no repertoire; same-patient tumors shared 0.11 to 0.79. TCR clonal relatedness correlated positively with neoantigen level. Only CDR3 was analyzed; CDR1 and CDR2 were not.

This CDR3 region has 12 residues. V shed 3 bases and J shed 7 bases, with 13 bases lying between them. In germline, CDR1 is SQVTM, CDR2 ANQGSEA. The tumor samples were collected prior to definitive surgery or chemotherapy. The receptor was isolated from a human donor with high-grade serous ovarian cancer. The gene calls are TRBV29-1 and TRBJ2-7, with D unresolved. Sequencing input: tumor tissue. The CDR3 DNA reads as TGCAGCGTTGACACAGCGAAGAAAGAGCAGTACTTC. This codes for CSVDTAKKEQYF.